The 15 T cell receptor beta chains presented below share a single source sample, sequenced in a study of T cell responses to AZD1222 COVID-19 vaccine. Clones were sequenced by immunoSEQ multiplex PCR, and TCRdb holds only the in-frame ones, with some missing. In the table there are 100,000 to 120,000 clones, over 85% of which are singletons. The sequencing here drew on peripheral blood, taken 28 days after the second AZD1222 dose. The receptor source for this set is an adult who received the AZD1222 COVID-19 vaccine.

The CDR3 DNA reads as TGTGCCAGCAGCGGGGGGGGACTAGCGGTCCGTCCCTACGAGCAGTACTTC. It specifies CASSGGGLAVRPYEQYF. This rearrangement joins TRBV13 to TRBJ2-7; 11 positions match TRBD2. This CDR3 is 17 amino acids long. The germline CDR1 and CDR2 sequences are PRHDT and FYEKMQ (reference sequence). Germline trimming cut 5 bases from V and 2 bases from J; bases unmatched to any gene: 11.

J is TRBJ1-3 and V is TRBV11-2; D might be TRBD1 (6 bases). Germline-derived CDR1 and CDR2 are SGHAT and FQNNGV. Trimming removed 10 bases at V and 3 bases at J, with 19 bases between. The CDR3 totals 15 residues. CDR3 in DNA: TGTGCCACCCAGGAGTGGGGGGCGCATGGAAACACCATATATTTT. This translates into CATQEWGAHGNTIYF.

The chain is built from TRBV7-3 and TRBJ2-3, with D perhaps matching TRBD1 or TRBD2 (5 bases each). CDR1 SGHTA and CDR2 FQGTGA come from the germline V gene. The germline V and J ends were trimmed by 5 bases and 1 base, with 10 bases remaining between them. This CDR3 spans 14 amino acids. The DNA for the CDR3 is TGTGCCAGCAGCCAGTTGGGGGGCACAGATACGCAGTATTTT. Its protein is CASSQLGGTDTQYF.

This clone has only one observation. The chain employs TRBV11-3 and TRBJ1-1, with D unresolved. V gave up 5 bases and J gave up 4 bases, with 20 bases separating them. Germline V gene data show CDR1 as SGHNT and CDR2 as YENEEA. This CDR3 region has 16 residues. CDR3 coding DNA: TGTGCCAGCAGCCCACTAGGGCGGGGTAAAGGCACTGAAGCTTTCTTT. It specifies CASSPLGRGKGTEAFF.

The CDR3 protein is CASSDSSSFDTIYF. The CDR3, as DNA: TGTGCCAGCAGTGATTCGTCTTCGTTTGACACCATATATTTT. V is TRBV6-1 and J is TRBJ1-3, with unresolved D. The CDR3 loop spans 14 amino acids. Trimming removed 3 bases at V and 8 bases at J, with 14 bases between. Germline lookup yields CDR1 MNHNS and CDR2 SASEGT.

This sequence joins TRBV6-6 and TRBJ2-7; D may be TRBD1 (5 bases). Trimming took off 6 bases at V and 0 bases at J, with 15 bases between the two ends. CDR3 length: 15 residues. The V gene's germline CDR1 is MNHNY and CDR2 SVGAGI (reference sequence). CDR3 sequence reads: CASRGDRLSSYEQYF. The CDR3 DNA sequence: TGTGCCAGCAGGGGCGACAGATTGAGCTCCTACGAGCAGTACTTC.

The V gene is TRBV5-6, the J gene TRBJ1-2; D is perhaps TRBD1 (5 bases). Germline V gives CDR1 SGHDT, CDR2 YYEEEE. The CDR3 spans 15 residues. V was trimmed by 7 bases and J by 4 bases, leaving 20 bases between them. The CDR3 DNA follows: TGTGCCAGCGGGAGAGGGACCCAGAACCCCTATGGCTACACCTTC. It is translated as CASGRGTQNPYGYTF.

The chain joins TRBV28 to TRBJ1-4, with D perhaps matching TRBD1 (5 bases). This CDR3 has 16 amino acids. The V end was cut by 2 bases, the J end by 2 bases, with 12 bases between. From germline, CDR1 is MDHEN and CDR2 SYDVKM. In nucleotides, the CDR3 is TGTGCCAGCAGTTTAGTCGGGGCTTCTACTAATGAAAAACTGTTTTTT. This sequence encodes CASSLVGASTNEKLFF.

This chain joins TRBV7-8 and TRBJ1-1; D uncertain. V gave up 2 bases and J gave up 7 bases, with 8 bases separating them. The CDR3 sequence is 12 residues long. CDR1 is SGHVS, CDR2 FQNEAQ, per germline. CDR3 region: CASSLPPLEAFF. CDR3 DNA sequence: TGTGCCAGCAGCTTACCCCCTCTTGAAGCTTTCTTT.

The chain has TRBV4-2 and TRBJ2-7, with 7 positions matching TRBD1. V shed 2 bases, J shed 4 bases, and the junction held 8 bases outside the gene matches. The CDR3 loop spans 15 amino acids. The germline V gene encodes CDR1 LGHNA and CDR2 YNFKEQ. This CDR3 is CASSQPRDRLYEQYF. CDR3 coding DNA: TGTGCCAGCAGCCAACCCAGGGACAGATTATACGAGCAGTACTTC.

The genes are TRBV19 and TRBJ1-3; D is undetermined. Germline values: CDR1 LNHDA, CDR2 SQIVND (reference sequence). This CDR3 is built from 14 residues. V was trimmed by 1 base and J by 0 bases, leaving 4 bases between them. The CDR3 sequence: CASSIGSSGNTIYF. CDR3 nucleotide sequence: TGTGCCAGTAGTATAGGCTCCTCTGGAAACACCATATATTTT. Supplemented by reference TRBV19 and TRBJ1-3, the full variable domain reads DGGITQSPKYLFRKEGQNVTLSCEQNLNHDAMYWYRQDPGQGLRLIYYSQIVNDFQKGDIAEGYSVSREKKESFPLTVTSAQKNPTAFYLCASSIGSSGNTIYFGEGSWLTVV.

The chain couples TRBV24-1 to TRBJ1-4; the D gene is possibly TRBD1 (5 bases). The V end was cut by 4 bases, the J end by 7 bases, with 21 bases between. The CDR3 has 17 amino acids. From germline, CDR1 is KGHDR and CDR2 SFDVKD. CDR3 DNA: TGTGCCACCAGTGACAGGGACGGGGCGGCTTTCGGTGAAAAACTGTTTTTT. This gives the protein CATSDRDGAAFGEKLFF.

The rearrangement links TRBV7-9 to TRBJ1-6, with D unresolved. V lost 5 bases and J lost 0, with 14 bases in between. This CDR3 region has 17 residues. Germline V gene sequence: CDR1 SEHNR, CDR2 FQNEAQ (reference sequence). The CDR3 DNA follows: TGTGCCAGCAGCCCCCAGACGGGAAGCTCCTATAATTCACCCCTCCACTTT. Translating gives CASSPQTGSSYNSPLHF.

The chain combines TRBV5-1 with TRBJ1-1; D possibly corresponds to TRBD1 (6 bases). V lost 5 bases to trimming and J lost 1 base, with 9 bases between them. Germline-derived CDR1 and CDR2 are SGHRS and YFSETQ. The CDR3 loop spans 13 amino acids. The CDR3 bases are TGCGCCAGCAGAGTGGGACAGAACACTGAAGCTTTCTTT. Its protein product is CASRVGQNTEAFF.

The chain is built from TRBV6-2 or TRBV6-3 and TRBJ1-5, with D tentatively TRBD1 (6 bases). Trimming cost V 6 bases and J 2 bases, with 14 bases left between them. The CDR3 runs 15 residues. Germline V gene sequence: CDR1 MNHEY, CDR2 SVGEGT. The CDR3 is CASSPQTGGNQPQHF. As DNA, the CDR3 is TGTGCCAGCAGCCCCCAGACAGGCGGCAATCAGCCCCAGCATTTT.